This passage covers 16 T cell receptor beta chains from one sample sequenced in a study of blood T cell repertoires in COVID-19 (dated by TCRdb to about 2020). Library preparation used the immunoSEQ multiplex PCR assay. As stored in TCRdb, this immuneACCESS dataset retains in-frame rearrangements with V and J assigned. A fraction of the clones does not appear; measured against another copy, unresolved V genes explain less than half of the discrepancy, and the remainder lacks a known reason. The sample includes a few hundred thousand clones, with 70% to 85% observed a single time. 2% to 2.5% of the sample is held by the ten biggest clonotypes. Material for sequencing was peripheral blood. The receptor set was obtained from a man aged 35 to 55 who had recovered from COVID-19.

This clone was observed once. V usage is TRBV27 and J usage is TRBJ1-4; D remains unclear. This CDR3 has 13 amino acids. Germline CDR1 and CDR2: MNHEY and SMNVEV (reference sequence). V was clipped by 5 bases and J by 6 bases, with 10 bases between them. CDR3 nucleotides: TGTGCCAGCAGTGGTAGAGGGTATGAAAAACTGTTTTTT. As protein: CASSGRGYEKLFF.

This clone was found a few times. This CDR3 is CASSSRQGFSPLHF. As DNA, the CDR3 is TGTGCCAGCAGCTCGCGACAGGGTTTTTCACCCCTCCACTTT. This sequence joins TRBV7-9 and TRBJ1-6, with TRBD1 matching over 7 bases. The CDR3 extends over 14 amino acids. Germline trimming cut 4 bases from V and 9 bases from J; bases unmatched to any gene: 6. From germline, CDR1 is SEHNR and CDR2 FQNEAQ (reference sequence).

This chain uses TRBV11-2 with TRBJ2-7; D possibly corresponds to TRBD2 (5 bases). Germline CDR1 and CDR2: SGHAT and FQNNGV. V lost 1 base and J lost 0, with 7 bases in between. CDR3 length: 14 residues. The CDR3 nucleotides are TGTGCCAGCAGCTTAGGAGGGATCTCCTACGAGCAGTACTTC. Translation gives CASSLGGISYEQYF.

This clone was counted only a few times. This chain connects TRBV5-4 to TRBJ2-3; D call uncertain. CDR3 length: 13 amino acids. The V end was cut by 7 bases, the J end by 3 bases, with 12 bases between. Germline-derived CDR1 and CDR2 are SGHNT and YYREEE (reference sequence). The CDR3 nucleotides are TGTGCCAGCCACATGTGGAGTACAGATACGCAGTATTTT. Translation gives CASHMWSTDTQYF.

J is TRBJ2-5 and V is TRBV9, with 10 bases lining up with TRBD2. V gave up 0 bases and J gave up 4 bases; unmatched junction bases: 6. CDR3 length: 16 amino acids. Germline CDR1 SGDLS, CDR2 YYNGEE. The CDR3 spells CASSVGASGGIETQYF. CDR3 sequence (DNA): TGTGCCAGCAGCGTAGGGGCTAGCGGGGGAATAGAGACCCAGTACTTC.

The chain joins TRBV12-3 or TRBV12-4 to TRBJ1-2; 9 bases line up with TRBD1. This CDR3 is built from 12 residues. Trimming at V came to 11 bases and at J to 5 bases, leaving 6 bases not matched to a gene. The CDR3 region has the DNA TGTGCCTCCGGGACAGGGCCTTATGGCTACACCTTC. Protein product: CASGTGPYGYTF.

The rearrangement uses TRBV7-2 and TRBJ1-6; 9 bases align to TRBD1. Trimming at V came to 5 bases and at J to 7 bases, leaving 6 bases not matched to a gene. The CDR3 spans 15 residues. The V gene's germline CDR1 is SGHTA and CDR2 FQGNSA. The CDR3 is CASSPNRGPNSPLHF. CDR3 in DNA: TGTGCCAGCAGCCCCAACAGGGGGCCCAATTCACCCCTCCACTTT. Supplemented by reference TRBV7-2 and TRBJ1-6, the full variable domain reads GAGVSQSPSNKVTEKGKDVELRCDPISGHTALYWYRQSLGQGLEFLIYFQGNSAPDKSGLPSDRFSAERTGGSVSTLTIQRTQQEDSAVYLCASSPNRGPNSPLHFGNGTRLTVT.

The chain couples TRBV4-3 to TRBJ1-2, with TRBD1 identical over 7 bases. Germline values: CDR1 LGHNA, CDR2 YSLEER. The CDR3 totals 17 residues. J was trimmed by 6 bases and V by 2 bases; bases with no gene match: 15. The CDR3 protein is CASSQRSTVGGRDGYTF. CDR3 DNA: TGCGCCAGCAGCCAAAGAAGCACGGTAGGGGGCAGGGATGGCTACACCTTC.

V is TRBV7-2 and J is TRBJ2-5, with a weak D call TRBD2 (5 bases). This CDR3 comprises 15 residues. Germline CDR1 is SGHTA and CDR2 is FQGNSA. V shed 1 base and J shed 5 bases, with 14 bases lying between them. Written as DNA, the CDR3 is TGTGCCAGCAGCTTAGAGAGCGGTGTCGGCGAGACCCAGTACTTC. Translating gives CASSLESGVGETQYF.

J is TRBJ2-7 and V is TRBV2, with a possible D match to TRBD1 (6 bases). V lost 6 bases, J lost 9 bases, and 12 bases lay in between. Per germline, CDR1 SNHLY and CDR2 FYNNEI. This CDR3 has 11 residues. As DNA, the CDR3 is TGTGCCAGCAGATGGGACACGGGGCAGTACTTC. It codes for CASRWDTGQYF.

The V call is TRBV6-5, the J call TRBJ1-3; no firm D call. The CDR3 sequence is 15 residues long. V was trimmed by 6 bases and J by 7 bases, leaving 19 bases between them. Germline CDR1 is MNHEY and CDR2 is SVGAGI. CDR3 nucleotide sequence: TGTGCCAGCAGCCGCTCGGTCAACGCCAGGAACACCATATATTTT. Translated: CASSRSVNARNTIYF.

V usage is TRBV11-3 and J usage is TRBJ2-7; perhaps TRBD2 as D (6 bases). The CDR3 sequence is 14 residues long. V lost 2 bases and J lost 1, with 9 bases in between. The V gene's germline CDR1 is SGHNT and CDR2 YENEEA. CDR3 nucleotide sequence: TGTGCCAGCAGCTTATATAGCGGTTCCTACGAGCAGTACTTC. Its protein is CASSLYSGSYEQYF.

The chain has TRBV29-1 and TRBJ2-3; possibly TRBD1 for D (5 bases). V was pared by 7 bases and J by 4 bases, with 12 bases between. CDR3 length: 12 residues. Germline CDR1 SQVTM, CDR2 ANQGSEA. CDR3 region: CSGDKGADTQYF. CDR3 coding DNA: TGCAGCGGTGATAAAGGGGCAGATACGCAGTATTTT.

V and J are TRBV5-5 and TRBJ2-2; D is possibly TRBD1 (7 bases). The germline V and J ends were trimmed by 3 bases and 5 bases, with 14 bases remaining between them. CDR1 is SGHKS and CDR2 is YYEKEE in the germline V gene (reference sequence). CDR3 size: 15 residues. CDR3 residues: CASSSRDSGTGELFF. CDR3 DNA sequence: TGTGCCAGCAGCTCGAGGGACAGCGGGACCGGGGAGCTGTTTTTT.

This clone was counted only a few times. The chain recombines TRBV12-3 or TRBV12-4 with TRBJ2-1; the D is unclear. The V and J ends lost 4 bases and 7 bases respectively, with 8 bases between them. CDR3 length: 12 amino acids. CDR3 in amino acids: CASSSLRNEQFF. The DNA of the CDR3 is TGTGCCAGCAGTTCTCTACGAAATGAGCAGTTCTTC.

This clone was seen a single time. The chain carries TRBV5-1 and TRBJ1-2, with D hard to call. The germline gives CDR1 SGHRS, CDR2 YFSETQ. The CDR3 is 14 amino acids. V was trimmed by 1 base and J by 0 bases, leaving 7 bases between them. CDR3 region: CASSLSRTNYGYTF. CDR3 bases: TGCGCCAGCAGCTTGTCCCGTACTAACTATGGCTACACCTTC.